This note documents a single TCR beta chain sequence. What it binds is unknown. TCRdb's copy holds only in-frame clones and misses some; the assay was immunoSEQ multiplex PCR. The data hold some 70,000 clones, with over 80% observed a single time. This sample stems from a study of cytomegalovirus exposure and HLA in healthy donors. Whole-study results and caveats: The study designated over 150 TCR beta chains cytomegalovirus-associated. Both high specificity and high sensitivity reportedly marked the classifier's diagnosis of cytomegalovirus status.

Germline V gene sequence: CDR1 SGDLS, CDR2 YYNGEE. CDR3 length equals 14 residues. V gave up 3 bases and J gave up 1 base; unmatched junction bases: 2. Source material: PBMCs. J is TRBJ1-2 and V is TRBV9; 8 bases are a match to TRBD1. The clonotype originates from a young man in good health and CMV-seronegative. The CDR3 region has the DNA TGTGCCAGCAGCGAAACAGGGGGTAACTATGGCTACACCTTC. This codes for CASSETGGNYGYTF.